The rows below give T cell receptor beta chains drawn from one sample of a study of memory CD8 T cells in hepatitis C reinfection. TCRdb's copy holds only in-frame clones and misses some; the assay was immunoSEQ multiplex PCR. The sample comprises 45,000 to 55,000 clones, about 90% of which are singletons, and about 1% rests with the top ten. The sequenced sample was naive CD8+ T cells sorted from blood. These receptors were obtained from a man aged 18 to 30 with hepatitis C virus infection. Each CDR3 is given with its conserved first and last residue. D genes are given only for firm matches. The listing skips clone size in some rows; elsewhere it reads once, few, many or a size class.

cdr3_length j_call clone_size d_call v_call cdr3_aa cdr3_nt
15 TRBJ1-5 . . TRBV6-5 CASSYSVDSNQPQHF TGTGCCAGCAGTTACAGCGTAGATAGCAATCAGCCCCAGCATTTT
17 TRBJ2-1 . TRBD2 TRBV14 CASSQMEVLAGGNEQFF TGTGCCAGCAGCCAAATGGAGGTCCTAGCGGGTGGCAATGAGCAGTTCTTC
18 TRBJ1-2 few . TRBV4-3 CASSQDRGDGGGNYGYTF TGCGCCAGCAGCCAAGATCGGGGGGACGGAGGTGGCAACTATGGCTACACCTTC
16 TRBJ2-4 . . TRBV19 CASSIGSGLAKNIQYF TGTGCCAGTAGTATCGGTTCGGGACTAGCCAAAAACATTCAGTACTTC
14 TRBJ2-1 . . TRBV28 CASSMDLLGNEQFF TGTGCCAGCTCGATGGACTTGCTAGGGAATGAGCAGTTCTTC
17 TRBJ1-2 . TRBD1 TRBV4-1 CASSPGGTGAANYGYTF TGCGCCAGCAGCCCAGGGGGAACAGGGGCGGCTAACTATGGCTACACCTTC
16 TRBJ1-5 . . TRBV9 CASSPEGGEDNQPQHF TGTGCCAGCAGCCCCGAAGGAGGGGAGGACAATCAGCCCCAGCATTTT
15 TRBJ1-4 . . TRBV4-3 CASSPREGVSEKLFF TGCGCCAGCAGCCCCCGAGAGGGGGTTAGTGAAAAACTGTTTTTT
16 TRBJ2-1 . . TRBV2 CASSGGSLSSYNEQFF TGTGCCAGCAGTGGTGGGAGCCTAAGCTCCTACAATGAGCAGTTCTTC
15 TRBJ2-7 . TRBD1 TRBV6-5 CASSRSGQGSYEQYF TGTGCCAGCAGCCGTTCGGGACAGGGTTCCTACGAGCAGTACTTC
16 TRBJ1-2 . TRBD1 TRBV4-1 CASSQSRDSSFYGYTF TGCGCCAGCAGCCAATCCCGGGACAGCAGTTTCTATGGCTACACCTTC
15 TRBJ2-1 . . TRBV6-5 CASSYSSRAENEQFF TGTGCCAGCAGTTACTCGTCCAGGGCGGAAAATGAGCAGTTCTTC
14 TRBJ2-7 . . TRBV9 CASSVAAGAYEQYF TGTGCCAGCAGCGTAGCTGCAGGTGCCTACGAGCAGTACTTC
17 TRBJ1-3 . TRBD1 TRBV9 CASSATGGQDSGNTIYF TGTGCCAGCAGCGCCACAGGGGGACAAGACTCTGGAAACACCATATATTTT
19 TRBJ2-5 . TRBD2 TRBV5-1 CASSNPLNPGTSGQETQYF TGCGCCAGCAGCAACCCACTAAATCCCGGGACTAGCGGCCAAGAGACCCAGTACTTC
15 TRBJ2-3 . TRBD2 TRBV2 CASTPGRRGGDTQYF TGTGCCAGCACCCCAGGGAGGCGGGGGGGCGATACGCAGTATTTT
16 TRBJ2-1 . TRBD1 TRBV13 CASSPGTGSSYNEQFF TGTGCCAGCAGCCCCGGGACAGGCAGCTCCTACAATGAGCAGTTCTTC
15 TRBJ2-1 . TRBD1 TRBV4-1 CASRDRALHSYEQFF TGCGCCAGCAGAGACAGGGCTCTACATAGCTATGAGCAGTTCTTC
14 TRBJ2-1 few TRBD2 TRBV2 CASRRENLDNEQFF TGTGCCAGCAGGCGGGAGAATTTGGACAATGAGCAGTTCTTC
16 TRBJ2-1 . TRBD2 TRBV9 CASSVDLPGGRNEQFF TGTGCCAGCAGCGTAGATTTGCCGGGAGGAAGGAATGAGCAGTTCTTC
13 TRBJ2-7 few TRBD1 TRBV9 CASSGDSDYEQYF TGTGCCAGCAGCGGGGACAGCGACTACGAGCAGTACTTC
14 TRBJ1-1 . . TRBV6-6 CASSPGTENTEAFF TGTGCCAGCAGTCCGGGGACTGAAAACACTGAAGCTTTCTTT
15 TRBJ2-7 . TRBD2 TRBV28 CASSIRTSGAYEQYF TGTGCCAGCAGTATTCGGACTAGCGGAGCCTACGAGCAGTACTTC
16 TRBJ1-2 . TRBD1 TRBV5-6 CASSLITAGGLSGYTF TGTGCCAGCAGCTTGATAACGGCAGGGGGCCTATCCGGCTACACCTTC
14 TRBJ1-2 . . TRBV7-9 CASSAPGASYGYTF TGTGCCAGCAGCGCCCCAGGGGCTAGCTATGGCTACACCTTC
13 TRBJ2-7 once . TRBV10-2 CASSEDYSYEQYF TGCGCCAGCAGTGAGGACTATTCCTACGAGCAGTACTTC
14 TRBJ2-7 . . TRBV15 CATSRLRVYDEQYF TGTGCCACCAGCAGACTCAGGGTTTACGACGAGCAGTACTTC
14 TRBJ2-5 . . TRBV6-6 CASSYSAITGTQYF TGTGCCAGCAGTTACTCGGCAATCACAGGGACCCAGTACTTC
16 TRBJ2-5 . TRBD2 TRBV7-3 CASSRLSGRGRETQYF TGTGCCAGCAGTCGGCTTAGCGGGAGGGGACGAGAGACCCAGTACTTC
16 TRBJ2-1 . TRBD2 TRBV2 CASSLSGGGYYNEQFF TGTGCCAGCAGTCTCTCCGGGGGGGGCTACTACAATGAGCAGTTCTTC
13 TRBJ1-1 . TRBD1 TRBV29-1 CSVTDRESTEAFF TGCAGCGTTACCGACAGGGAGAGCACTGAAGCTTTCTTT
15 TRBJ2-5 . . TRBV11-2 CASSLQWTSGETQYF TGTGCCAGCAGCTTACAGTGGACATCGGGAGAGACCCAGTACTTC
16 TRBJ2-1 . . TRBV10-3 CAISDPDPNKGNEQFF TGTGCCATCAGTGATCCTGACCCGAACAAGGGGAACGAGCAGTTCTTC
15 TRBJ2-5 . . TRBV6-5 CASSPVAAGGETQYF TGTGCCAGCAGTCCCGTAGCGGCAGGTGGGGAGACCCAGTACTTC
16 TRBJ2-3 . . TRBV28 CASSLVPSGSMDTQYF TGTGCCAGCAGTTTAGTCCCCTCCGGGAGCATGGATACGCAGTATTTT
15 TRBJ1-1 . . TRBV4-1 CASSQGSRVGTEAFF TGCGCCAGCAGCCAAGGTTCCAGGGTAGGTACTGAAGCTTTCTTT
16 TRBJ1-6 . . TRBV27 CASSLGPRGWGSPLHF TGTGCCAGCAGTTTAGGACCCAGGGGATGGGGTTCACCCCTCCACTTT
16 TRBJ1-4 . . TRBV4-2 CASSRIAGGKDEKLFF TGTGCCAGCAGCCGAATCGCGGGGGGCAAGGATGAAAAACTGTTTTTT
15 TRBJ1-6 . . TRBV5-1 CASSLGFLNNSPLHF TGCGCCAGCAGCTTGGGGTTCCTAAATAATTCACCCCTCCACTTT
13 TRBJ1-2 . . TRBV28 CASSRGQRPGYTF TGTGCCAGCAGCCGGGGACAACGTCCTGGCTACACCTTC
14 TRBJ2-7 . . TRBV19 CASSISTASYEQYF TGTGCCAGTAGTATATCGACAGCGTCTTACGAGCAGTACTTC
13 TRBJ2-7 . . TRBV11-2 CASSLDTRDEQYF TGTGCCAGCAGCTTAGATACTCGGGACGAGCAGTACTTC
15 TRBJ2-1 . TRBD2 TRBV7-3 CASSVTSGPYNEQFF TGTGCCAGCAGCGTGACTAGCGGGCCCTACAATGAGCAGTTCTTC
17 TRBJ2-1 . TRBD2 TRBV7-3 CASSFPASGSKGNEQFF TGTGCCAGCAGCTTTCCGGCTAGCGGGAGTAAGGGCAATGAGCAGTTCTTC
16 TRBJ2-1 . TRBD1 TRBV6-5 CASSSQRDRDYNEQFF TGTGCCAGCAGTTCCCAAAGGGACAGGGATTACAATGAGCAGTTCTTC
12 TRBJ2-1 . . TRBV27 CASSLRGNEQFF TGTGCCAGCAGTTTGAGGGGGAATGAGCAGTTCTTC
16 TRBJ2-1 . TRBD2 TRBV6-5 CASSYLAGAIYNEQFF TGTGCCAGCAGTTACTTAGCGGGGGCGATTTACAATGAGCAGTTCTTC
13 TRBJ2-5 . TRBD2 TRBV9 CASSVAAGGVQYF TGTGCCAGCAGCGTAGCAGCGGGGGGAGTCCAGTACTTC
14 TRBJ2-7 . TRBD2 TRBV7-6 CASSQGTGGDEQYF TGTGCCAGCAGCCAGGGGACCGGGGGGGACGAGCAGTACTTC
14 TRBJ1-6 . . TRBV28 CASSGGVGLSPLHF TGTGCCAGCAGCGGGGGGGTAGGGCTTTCACCCCTCCACTTT
14 TRBJ2-4 . . TRBV30 CAWSVAPEGNIQYF TGTGCCTGGAGTGTAGCTCCCGAGGGAAACATTCAGTACTTC
15 TRBJ2-7 . TRBD1 TRBV4-1 CASSHPGQGAYEQYF TGCGCCAGCAGCCACCCGGGACAGGGGGCCTACGAGCAGTACTTC